A single sample is the source of the 24 T cell receptor beta chains below, sequenced in a study of brain T cells in children with intractable seizures. Time point defined: blood from clinic visit 5 months post-surgery; TSC patient then seizure free. Libraries were prepared by immunoSEQ multiplex PCR; TCRdb keeps only in-frame clonotypes and omits some of them. The sample consists of approximately 330,000 clones, 93% of them appearing once. The specimen comprised peripheral blood, sampled approximately 5 months after surgery. These TCRs come from a boy under three years old with tuberous sclerosis and intractable seizures.

The chain links TRBV5-8 to TRBJ1-2; 7 bases are a match to TRBD1. The CDR3 covers 13 residues. The V gene end was trimmed by 4 bases and the J gene end by 8 bases; junction bases not matched to a gene: 8. Germline V lookup: CDR1 SGHTS, CDR2 YDEGEE. Here the CDR3 reads CASSLRQGSGYTF. CDR3 nucleotide sequence: TGTGCCAGCAGCCTCAGACAGGGTAGCGGCTACACCTTC.

This clone was picked up one time. J is TRBJ2-7 and V is TRBV7-9, with D maybe TRBD1 (5 bases). Germline-derived CDR1 and CDR2 are SEHNR and FQNEAQ (reference sequence). The CDR3 totals 16 residues. Trimming pared 5 bases from V and 3 bases from J, leaving 20 bases between. CDR3 nucleotide sequence: TGTGCCAGCAGCAATCAGCAGGGTTTACAAGTCTACGAGCAGTACTTC. This sequence encodes CASSNQQGLQVYEQYF.

The V and J genes are TRBV28 and TRBJ1-1; no firm D call. The CDR3 runs to 11 residues. V gave up 6 bases and J gave up 6 bases, with 8 bases separating them. Germline values: CDR1 MDHEN, CDR2 SYDVKM. In nucleotides, the CDR3 is TGTGCCAGCAGCCGGAGATCTGAAGCTTTCTTT. Amino acids: CASSRRSEAFF.

The chain joins TRBV7-9 to TRBJ2-2; 10 nucleotides match TRBD2. The CDR3 is 16 residues long. V lost 5 bases to trimming and J lost 6 bases; unmatched junction nucleotides: 9. CDR1 and CDR2 (germline): SEHNR, FQNEAQ (reference sequence). CDR3 residues: CASSPASGSMAGELFF. Here the CDR3 DNA reads TGTGCCAGCAGCCCCGCTAGCGGGAGTATGGCCGGGGAGCTGTTTTTT.

A few counts support this clone. V is TRBV10-3 and J is TRBJ2-7; 8 bases line up with TRBD1. V shed 4 bases, J shed 4 bases, and the junction held 6 bases outside the gene matches. The CDR3 runs 14 residues. Germline V gene sequence: CDR1 ENHRY, CDR2 SYGVKD. The CDR3 spells CAISGWGQEYEQYF. The CDR3 DNA reads TGTGCCATCAGTGGGTGGGGACAGGAGTACGAGCAGTACTTC.

The V and J genes are TRBV18 and TRBJ1-1; D is ambiguous. This CDR3 region has 11 residues. The V and J ends lost 6 bases and 7 bases respectively, with 9 bases between them. Germline values: CDR1 KGHSH, CDR2 LQKENI. CDR3 nucleotides: TGTGCCAGCTCCCAAGTAAATGAAGCTTTCTTT. Amino acids: CASSQVNEAFF.

V usage is TRBV29-1 and J usage is TRBJ1-2, with D unresolved. This CDR3 spans 10 amino acids. Per germline, CDR1 SQVTM and CDR2 ANQGSEA. The V end lost 7 bases, the J end lost 6 bases, and 9 bases lay between the germline ends. In DNA, the CDR3 is TGCAGCGGCTATCGGGATGGCTACACCTTC. It yields the protein CSGYRDGYTF. Full variable domain (remainder filled in from reference TRBV29-1 and TRBJ1-2): SAVISQKPSRDICQRGTSLTIQCQVDSQVTMMFWYRQQPGQSLTLIATANQGSEATYESGFVIDKFPISRPNLTFSTLTVSNMSPEDSSIYLCSGYRDGYTFGSGTRLTVV.

The V gene is TRBV9, the J gene TRBJ2-7, with 8 bases aligning to TRBD2. J gave up 4 bases and V 0 bases, and 6 bases lay outside the gene matches. The CDR3 is 15 amino acids. Germline assignment: CDR1 SGDLS and CDR2 YYNGEE. The DNA of the CDR3 is TGTGCCAGCAGCGTAGCGGTTAGCGGGGCATACGAGCAGTACTTC. Protein: CASSVAVSGAYEQYF.

In this sample, this clone turned up once. CDR3 coding DNA: TGTGCCATCAATCAAGACGGCTCTGGAAACACCATATATTTT. Protein sequence: CAINQDGSGNTIYF. The chain is built from TRBV10-3 and TRBJ1-3; D is unresolved. With 7 bases removed from V and 0 bases from J, the gap between germline ends came to 10 bases. The CDR3 covers 14 residues. Per the germline V gene, CDR1 is ENHRY and CDR2 is SYGVKD.

This rearrangement joins TRBV2 to TRBJ2-3; unclear D gene. V lost 3 bases and J lost 9, with 10 bases in between. Germline lookup yields CDR1 SNHLY and CDR2 FYNNEI. This CDR3 contains 12 residues. CDR3 nucleotide sequence: TGTGCCAGCAGTGAGGGCAACCCCACGCAGTATTTT. Its protein product is CASSEGNPTQYF.

This chain uses TRBV6-1 with TRBJ1-1; 9 bases align to TRBD1. V shed 3 bases, J shed 5 bases, and the junction held 10 bases outside the gene matches. CDR1 and CDR2 (germline): MNHNS, SASEGT. The CDR3 has 16 residues. CDR3 protein: CASSEYPGQGITEAFF. In DNA form, the CDR3 reads TGTGCCAGCAGTGAGTATCCGGGACAGGGTATAACTGAAGCTTTCTTT.

The rearrangement joins TRBV5-5 to TRBJ2-3; possible D gene TRBD1, 5 bases. The ends were cut back, 4 bases at V and 4 bases at J, with 16 bases in the middle. Germline V CDR1 and CDR2: SGHKS, YYEKEE (reference sequence). The length of the CDR3 is 15 residues. CDR3 sequence reads: CASSIGQAPADTQYF. The CDR3 DNA sequence: TGTGCCAGCAGCATAGGACAAGCCCCCGCAGATACGCAGTATTTT. Combining the CDR3 with reference TRBV5-5 and TRBJ2-3 gives the whole variable domain DAGVTQSPTHLIKTRGQQVTLRCSPISGHKSVSWYQQVLGQGPQFIFQYYEKEERGRGNFPDRFSARQFPNYSSELNVNALLLGDSALYLCASSIGQAPADTQYFGPGTRLTVL.

The rearrangement joins TRBV7-9 to TRBJ1-1, with 8 nucleotides matching TRBD1. Germline V gene data show CDR1 as SEHNR and CDR2 as FQNEAQ (reference sequence). The CDR3 has 16 residues. V lost 4 bases and J lost 6; bases outside the gene matches: 13. CDR3 sequence reads: CASSSPFRGLSSEAFF. CDR3 DNA: TGTGCCAGCAGCTCTCCCTTCAGGGGGCTGTCGTCTGAAGCTTTCTTT.

The J gene is TRBJ2-5, the V gene TRBV11-3; D is ambiguous. This CDR3 region has 12 residues. Germline lookup yields CDR1 SGHNT and CDR2 YENEEA. V was trimmed by 0 bases and J by 5 bases, leaving 4 bases between them. The CDR3 loop reads CASSLDLETQYF. CDR3 nucleotides: TGTGCCAGCAGCTTAGATCTTGAGACCCAGTACTTC.

The gene calls are TRBV5-1 and TRBJ1-5; no clear D gene. The germline CDR1 and CDR2 sequences are SGHRS and YFSETQ. V was cut by 0 bases and J by 1 base, with 20 bases left in between. This CDR3 contains 19 residues. The CDR3 loop is CASSLAAAGLRGSNQPQHF. CDR3 sequence (DNA): TGCGCCAGCAGCTTGGCAGCCGCTGGGTTAAGAGGGAGCAATCAGCCCCAGCATTTT. Using reference TRBV5-1 and TRBJ1-5 for the parts outside the CDR3, the full variable domain is KAGVTQTPRYLIKTRGQQVTLSCSPISGHRSVSWYQQTPGQGLQFLFEYFSETQRNKGNFPGRFSGRQFSNSRSEMNVSTLELGDSALYLCASSLAAAGLRGSNQPQHFGDGTRLSIL.

J is TRBJ2-2 and V is TRBV6-5, with TRBD1 matching over 7 bases. CDR3 length: 15 amino acids. Germline CDR1 reads MNHEY; CDR2 reads SVGAGI. Trimming removed 0 bases from V and 3 bases from J; junction bases left unmatched: 1. The CDR3 bases are TGTGCCAGCAGTTACTCCGGGACAGACACCGGGGAGCTGTTTTTT. It codes for CASSYSGTDTGELFF.

This clone was picked up one time. CDR3 amino acids: CASSLGQPGSPLHF. As DNA, the CDR3 is TGTGCCAGCAGCCTCGGACAGCCAGGCTCACCCCTCCACTTT. The chain uses TRBV5-4 and TRBJ1-6, with D perhaps TRBD1 (6 bases). Germline-derived CDR1 and CDR2 are SGHNT and YYREEE (reference sequence). The length of the CDR3 is 14 residues. V was shortened by 4 bases and J by 10 bases, with 15 bases between the two germline ends. Full variable domain (remainder filled in from reference TRBV5-4 and TRBJ1-6): ETGVTQSPTHLIKTRGQQVTLRCSSQSGHNTVSWYQQALGQGPQFIFQYYREEENGRGNFPPRFSGLQFPNYSSELNVNALELDDSALYLCASSLGQPGSPLHFGNGTRLTVT.

This clone showed up just once. The gene calls are TRBV29-1 and TRBJ1-1, with D uncertain. Germline V CDR1 and CDR2: SQVTM, ANQGSEA. The CDR3 runs to 12 residues. The V gene lost 2 bases and the J gene lost 6 bases, with 10 bases spanning the gap. The CDR3 protein is CSVENQASEAFF. The CDR3 nucleotides are TGCAGCGTTGAAAACCAGGCGTCTGAAGCTTTCTTT.

This chain links TRBV4-1 with TRBJ1-3; 7 nucleotides agree with TRBD1. V gave up 1 base and J gave up 0 bases; unmatched junction bases: 9. The CDR3 covers 18 residues. Germline CDR1 is MGHRA and CDR2 is YSYEKL. The CDR3 DNA sequence: TGCGCCAGCAGCCAAGGCCCCCTCAGGGGGGGCTCTGGAAACACCATATATTTT. Protein sequence: CASSQGPLRGGSGNTIYF.

CDR3 in DNA: TGTGCTAGTGGCCGGGCGTCGAAAGGGGGCGCGTCCGGGGAGCTGTTTTTT. Translated: CASGRASKGGASGELFF. The rearrangement uses TRBV12-5 and TRBJ2-2, with 7 positions matching TRBD1. The CDR3 totals 17 residues. Germline-derived CDR1 and CDR2 are LGHNT and FRNRAP. Trimming took 6 bases from V and 6 from J; bases not matched to a gene: 16. The full variable domain, in which reference TRBV12-5 and TRBJ2-2 provide the parts outside the CDR3, is DARVTQTPRHKVTEMGQEVTMRCQPILGHNTVFWYRQTMMQGLELLAYFRNRAPLDDSGMPKDRFSAEMPDATLATLKIQPSEPRDSAVYFCASGRASKGGASGELFFGEGSRLTVL.

The rearrangement links TRBV6-6 to TRBJ1-2; D is unresolved. V gave up 8 bases and J gave up 3 bases, with 7 bases separating them. The V gene's germline CDR1 is MNHNY and CDR2 SVGAGI (reference sequence). CDR3 length: 11 residues. CDR3 in amino acids: CASGRDYGYTF. As DNA, the CDR3 is TGTGCCAGCGGTCGAGACTATGGCTACACCTTC.

The chain links TRBV6-1 to TRBJ1-6; D perhaps matches TRBD1 (5 bases). Deletions cut 3 bases from V and 0 bases from J, with 6 bases between. The CDR3 is 15 amino acids. CDR1 and CDR2 from the germline V gene are MNHNS and SASEGT. As DNA, the CDR3 is TGTGCCAGCAGTGAGGGGGTCTCCTATAATTCACCCCTCCACTTT. It specifies CASSEGVSYNSPLHF.

About this clone: This sample also contains other DNA sequences that code for the same CDR3. This chain uses TRBV30 with TRBJ1-5; TRBD1 might be the D (5 bases). CDR1 GTSNPN and CDR2 SVGIG come from the germline V gene (reference sequence). The CDR3 totals 14 residues. Trimming cost V 2 bases and J 1 base, with 9 bases left between them. In DNA form, the CDR3 reads TGTGCCTGGAGTTGGGGCGGCAGCAATCAGCCCCAGCATTTT. Translated: CAWSWGGSNQPQHF.

V usage is TRBV7-2 and J usage is TRBJ1-1; D remains unclear. Germline loops: CDR1 SGHTA, CDR2 FQGNSA. V was trimmed by 1 base and J by 4 bases, leaving 19 bases between them. The CDR3 runs to 17 residues. CDR3: CASSLVAVSAQSTEAFF. CDR3 DNA: TGTGCCAGCAGCTTAGTTGCCGTATCGGCACAGAGCACTGAAGCTTTCTTT.